One sample yielded the 14 T cell receptor beta chains listed below, sequenced in a study of blood T cell repertoires in COVID-19. TCRdb's table, derived via immunoSEQ multiplex PCR, lists solely in-frame clones and lacks some. Of about 410,000 clones in the sample, about 89% were seen once. Sequences were obtained from peripheral blood. These receptors were taken from a woman between 40 and 50 years old with COVID-19, enrolled during active disease.

The chain links TRBV28 to TRBJ1-2; 7 bases are shared with TRBD1. The CDR3 runs to 14 residues. In germline, CDR1 is MDHEN, CDR2 SYDVKM. V was clipped by 5 bases and J by 8 bases; unmatched bases: 11. The CDR3 spells CASSLFDREEGYTF. CDR3 nucleotide sequence: TGTGCCAGCAGTCTCTTCGACAGGGAGGAGGGCTACACCTTC.

The chain has TRBV5-1 and TRBJ1-5, with 7 bases matching TRBD1. Germline loops: CDR1 SGHRS, CDR2 YFSETQ. The CDR3 consists of 18 residues. The V gene end was trimmed by 0 bases and the J gene end by 0 bases; junction bases not matched to a gene: 9. CDR3 sequence reads: CASSLVPRTGNSNQPQHF. The CDR3 coding sequence is TGCGCCAGCAGCTTGGTGCCGCGGACAGGTAATAGCAATCAGCCCCAGCATTTT.

V usage is TRBV3-1 (or the pseudogene TRBV3-2) and J usage is TRBJ2-4; 9 nucleotides line up with TRBD1. V was clipped by 4 bases and J by 5 bases; unmatched bases: 12. This CDR3 is 17 amino acids long. CDR1 is LGHDT, CDR2 YNNKEL, per germline (reference sequence). The CDR3 sequence is CASSLRTGGAAENIQYF. In nucleotides, the CDR3 is TGTGCCAGCAGCCTAAGAACAGGGGGCGCGGCGGAAAACATTCAGTACTTC.

The chain couples TRBV18 to TRBJ2-1; 10 nucleotides line up with TRBD1. From germline, CDR1 is KGHSH and CDR2 LQKENI. The CDR3 consists of 16 residues. V was clipped by 3 bases and J by 5 bases; unmatched bases: 7. CDR3: CASSPLGQGSHNEQFF. Written as DNA, the CDR3 is TGTGCCAGCTCACCTCTGGGACAGGGGTCCCACAATGAGCAGTTCTTC.

The rearrangement joins TRBV5-1 to TRBJ2-7; D might be TRBD1 (6 bases). The germline V gene encodes CDR1 SGHRS and CDR2 YFSETQ. V was trimmed by 0 bases and J by 7 bases, leaving 14 bases between them. This CDR3 comprises 14 residues. The CDR3 is CASSLGRGLREQYF. The DNA for the CDR3 is TGCGCCAGCAGCTTGGGCAGGGGCCTTAGGGAGCAGTACTTC.

The rearrangement uses TRBV4-1 and TRBJ1-1; possibly TRBD1 for D (5 bases). There are 15 residues in the CDR3. V dropped 1 base and J dropped 6 bases, with 15 bases sitting between them. Germline assignment: CDR1 MGHRA and CDR2 YSYEKL. The CDR3 bases are TGCGCCAGCAGCCAAGGGGAGGGGTTAAGTGCTGAAGCTTTCTTT. Amino acids: CASSQGEGLSAEAFF.

This chain connects TRBV6-5 to TRBJ1-5; 7 nucleotides match TRBD1. CDR1 is MNHEY and CDR2 is SVGAGI in the germline V gene. V shed 6 bases and J 7 bases; nucleotides not matched to a gene: 9. The CDR3 covers 14 residues. The CDR3 nucleotides are TGTGCCAGCAGAATATCAGGGGGAGCCCAGCCCCAGCATTTT. Its translation is CASRISGGAQPQHF.

CDR3 sequence (DNA): TGTGCCAGTAATAAGAGGGGGTCTATCTATCAGCCCCAGCATTTT. Its translation: CASNKRGSIYQPQHF. The chain joins TRBV19 to TRBJ1-5; perhaps TRBD1 as D (6 bases). Per the germline V gene, CDR1 is LNHDA and CDR2 is SQIVND (reference sequence). CDR3 length: 15 amino acids. V lost 7 bases and J 5 bases, leaving 18 bases between the germline ends. Together with reference TRBV19 and TRBJ1-5, the CDR3 gives the full variable domain: DGGITQSPKYLFRKEGQNVTLSCEQNLNHDAMYWYRQDPGQGLRLIYYSQIVNDFQKGDIAEGYSVSREKKESFPLTVTSAQKNPTAFYLCASNKRGSIYQPQHFGDGTRLSIL.

The chain recombines TRBV7-2 with TRBJ1-2, with TRBD1 matching over 8 bases. V lost 2 bases and J lost 8; bases outside the gene matches: 10. CDR3 length equals 15 residues. CDR1 is SGHTA, CDR2 FQGNSA, per germline. The CDR3 spells CASSLKLQGAVGYTF. CDR3 DNA: TGTGCCAGCAGCTTAAAACTCCAGGGGGCGGTCGGCTACACCTTC.

This chain uses TRBV5-1 with TRBJ2-1; 9 bases align to TRBD2. The CDR3 spans 15 residues. Trimming at V came to 4 bases and at J to 2 bases, leaving 4 bases not matched to a gene. The V gene's germline CDR1 is SGHRS and CDR2 YFSETQ. CDR3 DNA sequence: TGCGCCAGCAGCATAAGCGGGGGGACCTACAATGAGCAGTTCTTC. This sequence encodes CASSISGGTYNEQFF.

The chain recombines TRBV7-8 with TRBJ2-7; a possible D gene is TRBD1 (6 bases). Germline CDR1 reads SGHVS; CDR2 reads FQNEAQ. V dropped 0 bases and J dropped 2 bases, with 8 bases sitting between them. This CDR3 is 14 amino acids long. This CDR3 reads CASSLAAGAYEQYF. In nucleotides, the CDR3 is TGTGCCAGCAGCTTAGCGGCAGGGGCCTACGAGCAGTACTTC. The variable domain in full, completed from reference TRBV7-8 and TRBJ2-7, reads GAGVSQSPRYKVAKRGQDVALRCDPISGHVSLFWYQQALGQGPEFLTYFQNEAQLDKSGLPSDRFFAERPEGSVSTLKIQRTQQEDSAVYLCASSLAAGAYEQYFGPGTRLTVT.

The chain employs TRBV2 and TRBJ2-3, with 9 positions matching TRBD1. Unmatched junction bases numbered 7, after V lost 6 bases and J lost 3 bases. The germline V gene has CDR1 SNHLY and CDR2 FYNNEI. This CDR3 contains 15 residues. CDR3 amino acids: CASRTQGAGTDTQYF. The CDR3 nucleotides read TGTGCCAGCAGGACACAGGGGGCTGGGACAGATACGCAGTATTTT.

The chain employs TRBV7-2 and TRBJ1-6; no clear D. Trimming left V 1 base short and J 7 bases short, with 14 bases between. The CDR3 sequence is 16 residues long. Looked up from germline, CDR1 is SGHTA and CDR2 is FQGNSA. This CDR3 reads CASSLGWRWKNSPLHF. The CDR3 coding sequence is TGTGCCAGCAGCTTAGGGTGGCGGTGGAAGAATTCACCCCTCCACTTT.

The rearrangement joins TRBV6-2 or TRBV6-3 to TRBJ2-1, with 14 nucleotides matching TRBD2. CDR3 length: 15 amino acids. CDR1 and CDR2 (germline): MNHEY, SVGEGT. After removal of 5 bases from V and 7 bases from J, the junction contained 4 bases not matched to a gene. For the CDR3, the DNA is TGTGCCAGCAGTCAGACTAGCGGGGGGGGGAATGAGCAGTTCTTC. This sequence encodes CASSQTSGGGNEQFF.